Included here is one T cell receptor beta chain sequence, with context. Its matching antigen is unknown. In replicate PCRs of sorted subsets, about 200 ng DNA, tens of thousands of T cell genomes, was used. Original processing methods: With immunoSEQ giving junction-only sequences and no quality scores, filtering differed. Using immunoSEQ multiplex PCR, the repertoire was profiled, and TCRdb retains in-frame clones only, with some absent. D and trimming come from the DNA, and the V and J calls and clone size come from that table. The sample has roughly 2.2 million clones; roughly 93% are singletons. These data originate in a study of shared clonotypes between healthy human individuals. Study results and limitations: The study's rarefaction showed incomplete sorted-subset sequencing despite large depth.

The germline V gene encodes CDR1 MNHEY and CDR2 SVGAGI. The germline V and J ends were trimmed by 0 bases and 2 bases, with 10 bases remaining between them. The CDR3 loop spans 15 amino acids. V is TRBV6-5 and J is TRBJ2-5; no reliable D call. The sequence derives from a young man in good health. Some clones in this sample may be carry-over from other donors' samples. The specimen sequenced was naive CD4+ T cells from PBMCs. Sample subset: CD45RA+ positively selected. The CDR3 DNA sequence: TGTGCCAGCAGTTACTCGTGGCAATTGCAAGAGACCCAGTACTTC. Translation: CASSYSWQLQETQYF.